This entry lists 30 T cell receptor beta chains sequenced from one sample in a study of breast tumors, draining lymph nodes, adjacent tissues. MiXCR, applied by TCRdb to the multiplex PCR reads, yields one record per CDR3 protein. The data contain about 19,000 distinct CDR3 sequences, 43% of them singletons. The material sequenced was breast tumor tissue. These receptors were collected from a female donor with breast cancer. Some clones in this sample may be carry-over from other donors' samples.

This sequence joins TRBV20-1 and TRBJ1-4; possibly TRBD1 for D (5 bases). Looked up from germline, CDR1 is DFQATT and CDR2 is SNEGSKA (reference sequence). The CDR3 spans 13 residues. The germline V and J ends were trimmed by 5 bases and 4 bases, with 11 bases remaining between them. In nucleotides, the CDR3 is TGCAGTGCTCGGGGGTTACATAATGAAAAACTGTTTTTT. Amino acid sequence: CSARGLHNEKLFF.

This clonotype has ten or more counts. The rearrangement uses TRBV12-3 or TRBV12-4 and TRBJ2-7, with 15 bases that match TRBD2. Trimming at V came to 5 bases and at J to 4 bases, leaving 6 bases not matched to a gene. The CDR3 sequence is 16 residues long. The CDR3 nucleotides are TGTGCCAGCAGTGCCGGGACTAGCGGGAGGAGGTACGAGCAGTACTTC. It encodes CASSAGTSGRRYEQYF.

This clonotype has more than one count but fewer than ten. A much larger clone lies one base from this, so it may be a read error. This chain connects TRBV30 to TRBJ2-5; weak D call: TRBD2 (7 bases). Germline values: CDR1 GTSNPN, CDR2 SVGIG (reference sequence). V was shortened by 0 bases and J by 9 bases, with 17 bases between the two germline ends. This CDR3 is 14 amino acids long. The CDR3, as DNA: TGTGCCTGGAGTGTAGGGCAGGGGAGGGAGGCCCAGTACTTC. This translates into CAWSVGQGREAQYF.

This clonotype was seen ten or more times. The V and J genes are TRBV6-9 and TRBJ1-2, with a weak D call TRBD1 (6 bases). In germline, CDR1 is MNHGY, CDR2 SVAAGI. The CDR3 contains 15 residues. Trimming shortened V by 3 bases and J by 2 bases, and 13 bases separated the two germline ends. The CDR3 DNA reads as TGTGCCAGCAGTTACCCCCGGGACAAAAACTATGGCTACACCTTC. It is translated as CASSYPRDKNYGYTF.

This clonotype was found many times. The rearrangement links TRBV12-3 or TRBV12-4 to TRBJ2-7, with D possibly matching TRBD2 (6 bases). The CDR3 length is 13 residues. Trimming removed 6 bases at V and 3 bases at J, with 12 bases between. The CDR3 region is CASSYRESYEQYF. In DNA form, the CDR3 reads TGTGCCAGCAGCTACCGGGAGAGCTACGAGCAGTACTTC.

This chain's CDR3 is CSARGASGRSHEQYF. Written as DNA, the CDR3 is TGCAGTGCTAGAGGGGCTAGCGGGAGGTCCCACGAGCAGTACTTC. This rearrangement joins TRBV20-1 to TRBJ2-7, with 11 bases aligning to TRBD2. Germline V lookup: CDR1 DFQATT, CDR2 SNEGSKA (reference sequence). The CDR3 runs to 15 residues. The J segment lost 5 bases and the V segment lost 1 base, leaving 7 bases of the junction unmatched.

This clonotype was recorded many times. This sequence joins TRBV4-3 and TRBJ2-3; perhaps TRBD2 as D (5 bases). The CDR3 covers 15 residues. V was clipped by 4 bases and J by 0 bases, with 11 bases between them. Germline CDR1 LGHNA, CDR2 YSLEER. The CDR3 spells CASSLDSKSTDTQYF. The CDR3 DNA sequence: TGCGCCAGCAGCCTGGACTCCAAGAGCACAGATACGCAGTATTTT.

The genes are TRBV10-3 and TRBJ2-7; a weak D match, TRBD1 (6 bases). This CDR3 contains 12 residues. Germline V gene data show CDR1 as ENHRY and CDR2 as SYGVKD. Trimming pared 3 bases from V and 4 bases from J, leaving 7 bases between. Here the CDR3 reads CAISDRGYEQYV. The DNA of the CDR3 is TGTGCCATCAGTGACAGGGGTTACGAGCAGTACGTC.

This clonotype occurred a few times. The gene calls are TRBV29-1 and TRBJ2-7; possibly TRBD2 for D (5 bases). The V and J ends lost 3 bases and 5 bases respectively, with 11 bases between them. Germline CDR1 reads SQVTM; CDR2 reads ANQGSEA. This CDR3 has 12 residues. CDR3 sequence: CSVDDGVDEQYF. Here the CDR3 DNA reads TGCAGCGTTGATGACGGGGTTGACGAGCAGTACTTC.

This clonotype has a handful of counts. The chain couples TRBV12-1 to TRBJ2-1; TRBD1, the table's D call, was not compared with the DNA. TRBV12-1 is termed a pseudogene. This CDR3 is 18 amino acids long. CDR3 bases: TGTGCCAGCAGCGCCGGGACAGGGGGTTCGGCACTCTACAATGAGCAGTTCTTC. Protein: CASSAGTGGSALYNEQFF.

This clonotype was recorded many times. The rearrangement uses TRBV14 and TRBJ2-2, with D perhaps assigned TRBD1 or TRBD2 (5 bases each). Looked up from germline, CDR1 is SGHDN and CDR2 is FVKESK. Trimming left V 0 bases short and J 2 bases short, with 10 bases between. The CDR3 loop spans 16 amino acids. The CDR3 reads CASSQDGGVNTGELFF. CDR3 bases: TGTGCCAGCAGCCAAGATGGGGGAGTAAACACCGGGGAGCTGTTTTTT.

This clonotype occurred once. V is TRBV7-3 and J is TRBJ2-5; D not resolved. V shed 4 bases and J shed 2 bases, with 8 bases lying between them. CDR1 SGHTA and CDR2 FQGTGA come from the germline V gene. CDR3 length: 13 residues. CDR3 sequence: CASSSTFQETQYF. The CDR3 DNA reads as TGTGCCAGCAGCTCGACATTTCAAGAGACCCAGTACTTC.

This clonotype was seen many times. V gene TRBV7-8 combines with J gene TRBJ2-1; 14 bases align to TRBD2. V trimming: 5 bases; J trimming: 7 bases; junction bases outside the gene matches: 4. Germline V gene data show CDR1 as SGHVS and CDR2 as FQNEAQ. The CDR3 has 15 residues. CDR3 sequence reads: CASSRGLAGVNEQFF. For the CDR3, the DNA is TGTGCCAGCAGCCGGGGACTAGCGGGAGTGAATGAGCAGTTCTTC. Looking up the rest from reference TRBV7-8 and TRBJ2-1 gives the full variable domain: GAGVSQSPRYKVAKRGQDVALRCDPISGHVSLFWYQQALGQGPEFLTYFQNEAQLDKSGLPSDRFFAERPEGSVSTLKIQRTQQEDSAVYLCASSRGLAGVNEQFFGPGTRLTVL.

There are many counts of this clonotype. It may be a read error: a sequence one base away is much more abundant. V and J are TRBV7-2 and TRBJ2-4, with TRBD2 matching 12 bases. The CDR3 is 15 residues long. CDR1 and CDR2 from the germline V gene are SGHTA and FQGNSA. CDR3 DNA: TGTGCCAGCAGCTCCCTACTAGCGGGGGGAGGGGTTCAGCACTTC. Amino acids: CASSSLLAGGGVQHF.

This clonotype was detected many times. The chain has TRBV6-1 and TRBJ1-2, with D unclear. The CDR3 consists of 13 residues. The germline V gene has CDR1 MNHNS and CDR2 SASEGT. Deletions cut 6 bases from V and 1 base from J, with 9 bases between. The DNA for the CDR3 is TGTGCCAGCAGCCCAGACCTTAACTATGGCTACACCTTC. Its protein is CASSPDLNYGYTF.

This clonotype was seen repeatedly, ten times or more. The chain is built from TRBV19 and TRBJ1-1; 7 bases fit TRBD1. Germline V gene data show CDR1 as LNHDA and CDR2 as SQIVND (reference sequence). V gave up 6 bases and J gave up 3 bases; unmatched junction bases: 4. The CDR3 totals 13 residues. CDR3: CASRQGPDTEAFF. CDR3 nucleotides: TGTGCCAGTAGACAGGGGCCAGACACTGAAGCTTTCTTT.

In the case of this clonotype: At one end the junction does not follow the germline gene, possibly because of a read error. The chain combines TRBV7-9 with TRBJ1-5; 7 positions match TRBD1. Germline lookup yields CDR1 SEHNR and CDR2 FQNEAQ (reference sequence). This CDR3 is built from 14 residues. The CDR3 loop is CASSAGTVDQPKHF. DNA for the CDR3: TGTGCCAGCAGCGCCGGGACAGTCGATCAGCCCAAGCATTTT.

This clonotype appeared many times. The rearrangement links TRBV9 to TRBJ2-3; D is undetermined. Germline V gene lookup returns CDR1 SGDLS and CDR2 YYNGEE. The CDR3 runs 13 residues. V gave up 4 bases and J gave up 2 bases, with 8 bases separating them. This chain's CDR3 is CASSLHFTDTQYF. CDR3 in DNA: TGTGCCAGCAGCCTCCATTTCACAGATACGCAGTATTTT.

The chain couples TRBV29-1 to TRBJ1-2; D is perhaps TRBD1 (5 bases). This CDR3 is built from 12 residues. The V gene's germline CDR1 is SQVTM and CDR2 ANQGSEA. V gave up 4 bases and J gave up 4 bases, with 10 bases separating them. Here the CDR3 DNA reads TGCAGCGTTGGAGGGGACTTCTATGGCTACACCTTC. This gives the protein CSVGGDFYGYTF.

This clonotype has a count of ten or more. DNA for the CDR3: TGTGCCAGCAGTGAAACTGGCGGGAGGCCCACAGATACGCAGTATTTT. Amino acids: CASSETGGRPTDTQYF. The rearrangement joins TRBV2 to TRBJ2-3; 8 bases are shared with TRBD2. The germline CDR1 and CDR2 sequences are SNHLY and FYNNEI. The trim removed 2 bases at V and 2 bases at J, leaving 6 bases unmatched. The CDR3 covers 16 residues.

In this sample, this clonotype turned up many times. This chain connects TRBV19 to TRBJ1-4, with D unresolved. The CDR3 spans 12 residues. V lost 4 bases, J lost 6 bases, and 6 bases lay in between. CDR1 and CDR2 (germline): LNHDA, SQIVND (reference sequence). DNA for the CDR3: TGTGCCAGTAGTAGAAGTCATGAAAAACTGTTTTTT. This gives the protein CASSRSHEKLFF.

The CDR3 region has the DNA TGTGCCAGCAGCCAGGGGCTCGGGCCGGGTGAAGCTTTCTTT. This gives the protein CASSQGLGPGEAFF. The V gene is TRBV3-1, the J gene TRBJ1-1, with D perhaps matching TRBD1 (5 bases). Trimming shortened V by 3 bases and J by 7 bases, and 15 bases separated the two germline ends. The length of the CDR3 is 14 residues. Germline CDR1 is LGHDT and CDR2 is YNNKEL (reference sequence).

J is TRBJ2-3 and V is TRBV12-3 or TRBV12-4; D remains ambiguous. Trimming left V 3 bases short and J 4 bases short, with 11 bases between. The CDR3 is 14 residues long. The CDR3, as DNA: TGTGCCAGCAGTTTCAGGCCTAGTGCAGATACGCAGTATTTT. Translation: CASSFRPSADTQYF.

In this sample, this clonotype is medium-sized. The chain joins TRBV14 to TRBJ2-3; 7 bases agree with TRBD2. The CDR3 length is 15 residues. Germline loops: CDR1 SGHDN, CDR2 FVKESK. The V and J ends lost 2 bases and 5 bases, in that order; junction bases with no gene match: 7. The CDR3 nucleotides are TGTGCCAGCAGCCAAAGGGCGGGAGCCGGAGATACGCAGTATTTT. Its protein product is CASSQRAGAGDTQYF.

This chain connects TRBV7-2 to TRBJ1-5, with D unresolved. The germline V gene has CDR1 SGHTA and CDR2 FQGNSA. The CDR3 extends over 13 amino acids. The V gene lost 4 bases and the J gene lost 4 bases, with 8 bases spanning the gap. In DNA form, the CDR3 reads TGTGCCAGCAGCTCCCAGTGGAATCAGCCCCAGCATTTT. Encoded protein: CASSSQWNQPQHF.

By share of the sample, this clonotype is medium-sized. The V and J genes are TRBV19 and TRBJ1-3; D perhaps matches TRBD1 (6 bases). Germline V CDR1 and CDR2: LNHDA, SQIVND (reference sequence). V shed 5 bases and J shed 1 base, with 18 bases lying between them. The CDR3 is 17 amino acids. Written as DNA, the CDR3 is TGTGCCAGTAGTCAAACCCAACAGGGCTATTCTGGAAACACCATATATTTT. This sequence encodes CASSQTQQGYSGNTIYF.

Worth noting for this clonotype: A much larger clone is a single base away; this may be a read error. The V gene is TRBV6-4, the J gene TRBJ2-2; weak D call: TRBD1 (6 bases). This CDR3 spans 14 amino acids. The V gene's germline CDR1 is MRHNA and CDR2 SNTAGT. The germline V and J ends were trimmed by 8 bases and 4 bases, with 14 bases remaining between them. CDR3 loop: CASSPRGFTGELFF. In DNA form, the CDR3 reads TGTGCCAGCTCTCCAAGGGGGTTCACCGGGGAGCTGTTTTTT.

This clonotype was seen many times. A much larger clonotype is one base distant, so this may be a read error. The chain links TRBV20-1 to TRBJ1-2; a possible D gene is TRBD1 (6 bases). The CDR3 has 15 amino acids. The germline V and J ends were trimmed by 7 bases and 4 bases, with 22 bases remaining between them. From germline, CDR1 is DFQATT and CDR2 SNEGSKA (reference sequence). This CDR3 is CSVPDGSGGTYGYTF. DNA of the CDR3: TGCAGTGTTCCGGATGGTAGTGGGGGCACCTATGGCTACACCTTC.

This clonotype was seen at least ten times. J is TRBJ2-4 and V is TRBV7-9; D is perhaps TRBD1 (5 bases). Deletions cut 0 bases from V and 8 bases from J, with 14 bases between. This CDR3 is 15 amino acids long. The germline V gene encodes CDR1 SEHNR and CDR2 FQNEAQ (reference sequence). CDR3 coding DNA: TGTGCCAGCAGCTTAGCTGGTCTAGAAGGGGACATTCAGTACTTC. Translated: CASSLAGLEGDIQYF.

The genes are TRBV7-9 and TRBJ1-2; D is undetermined. The V end lost 2 bases, the J end lost 8 bases, and 6 bases lay between the germline ends. Germline lookup yields CDR1 SEHNR and CDR2 FQNEAQ (reference sequence). CDR3 length equals 11 residues. CDR3 sequence reads: CASSLWEGYTF. The CDR3 DNA reads as TGTGCCAGCAGCTTATGGGAAGGCTACACCTTC.